One and the same sample provided the 25 T cell receptor beta chains below, sequenced in a study of Ad26.COV2.S vaccination and SARS-CoV-2 variants. The repertoire was sequenced with immunoSEQ multiplex PCR; TCRdb's copy has only in-frame clones and lacks some. In the table there are 400,000 to 500,000 clones, approximately 92% of which are singletons. As to treatment: around 19 received Ad26.COV2.S at low or high dose, single or two shots; about 5 received placebo; per-sample allocation not given. Sampling was done on day 63 after the first vaccine or placebo injection. Sequenced material: peripheral blood, taken in a trial of Ad26.COV2.S vaccine versus placebo. The receptor source for this set is a person aged 18-65 years who received the Ad26.COV2.S COVID-19 vaccine or a placebo.

This chain joins TRBV6-5 and TRBJ2-2; D is unclear. The V gene's germline CDR1 is MNHEY and CDR2 SVGAGI. This CDR3 spans 15 amino acids. The ends were cut back, 2 bases at V and 6 bases at J, with 13 bases in the middle. CDR3 protein: CASSYNPLSAGELFF. As DNA, the CDR3 is TGTGCCAGCAGTTACAACCCATTGAGTGCCGGGGAGCTGTTTTTT.

This chain connects TRBV18 to TRBJ2-4; TRBD1 aligns across 8 bases. This CDR3 has 13 amino acids. V gave up 2 bases and J gave up 6 bases; unmatched junction bases: 0. From germline, CDR1 is KGHSH and CDR2 LQKENI. Written as DNA, the CDR3 is TGTGCCAGCTCACCAGACAGGGGAAACATTCAGTACTTC. This sequence encodes CASSPDRGNIQYF.

The rearrangement uses TRBV6-5 and TRBJ1-1; D gene uncertain. The CDR3 covers 13 residues. Trimming removed 11 bases at V and 3 bases at J, with 16 bases between. Germline V lookup: CDR1 MNHEY, CDR2 SVGAGI. The CDR3, as DNA: TGTGCCGCCTATACGGGGTTCGACACTGAAGCTTTCTTT. Encoded protein: CAAYTGFDTEAFF.

The gene calls are TRBV7-8 and TRBJ2-7, with D possibly matching TRBD1 (6 bases). The CDR3 consists of 12 residues. V shed 5 bases and J shed 6 bases, with 11 bases lying between them. The germline V gene encodes CDR1 SGHVS and CDR2 FQNEAQ. The CDR3 region has the DNA TGTGCCAGCAGCCTACAGGGTGGCGAGCAGTACGTC. Translation: CASSLQGGEQYV.

This sequence joins TRBV28 and TRBJ2-1; D not certain. V dropped 1 base and J dropped 4 bases, with 17 bases sitting between them. CDR1 is MDHEN, CDR2 SYDVKM, per germline. The CDR3 extends over 17 amino acids. CDR3 nucleotide sequence: TGTGCCAGCAGTTTATTAGGGCCCCAGGCTGAATACAATGAGCAGTTCTTC. Translated: CASSLLGPQAEYNEQFF.

The chain carries TRBV7-6 and TRBJ1-3; no definite D call. This CDR3 spans 15 amino acids. Germline CDR1 is SGHVS and CDR2 is FNYEAQ. V lost 4 bases, J lost 3 bases, and 13 bases lay in between. The CDR3 coding sequence is TGTGCCAGCAGCTCCCTAAACACGGGTGGAAACACCATATATTTT. Translation: CASSSLNTGGNTIYF.

The chain joins TRBV28 to TRBJ2-5; 10 nucleotides line up with TRBD2. Trimming removed 2 bases from V and 3 bases from J; junction bases left unmatched: 3. The CDR3 runs 15 residues. Germline loops: CDR1 MDHEN, CDR2 SYDVKM. This CDR3 reads CASSLVAGGEETQYF. CDR3 coding DNA: TGTGCCAGCAGTTTAGTAGCGGGGGGCGAAGAGACCCAGTACTTC.

The gene calls are TRBV9 and TRBJ1-4; no definite D call. Trimming removed 0 bases from V and 6 bases from J, with 15 bases in between. The germline V gene encodes CDR1 SGDLS and CDR2 YYNGEE. CDR3 size: 16 residues. In DNA, the CDR3 is TGTGCCAGCAGCGTAGGGATCGGCAGTACTGATGAAAAACTGTTTTTT. Protein: CASSVGIGSTDEKLFF.

The CDR3 DNA is TGCGCCAGCAGCTTCGGGATCAGGGGGAATTTGGCCCAGTACTTC. Its translation: CASSFGIRGNLAQYF. The chain has TRBV5-1 and TRBJ2-5; 7 bases align to TRBD1. CDR3 length equals 15 residues. Trimming cost V 2 bases and J 9 bases; bases outside gene matches: 13. Per germline, CDR1 SGHRS and CDR2 YFSETQ.

V and J are TRBV7-2 and TRBJ1-2; D is uncertain. V was pared by 1 base and J by 0 bases, with 6 bases between. From germline, CDR1 is SGHTA and CDR2 FQGNSA. The length of the CDR3 is 14 residues. As DNA, the CDR3 is TGTGCCAGCAGCTTAGTTGGGGCTAACTATGGCTACACCTTC. Translated, it gives CASSLVGANYGYTF. The full variable domain, its missing parts supplied by reference TRBV7-2 and TRBJ1-2, is GAGVSQSPSNKVTEKGKDVELRCDPISGHTALYWYRQSLGQGLEFLIYFQGNSAPDKSGLPSDRFSAERTGGSVSTLTIQRTQQEDSAVYLCASSLVGANYGYTFGSGTRLTVV.

This clone came up once. This chain links TRBV9 with TRBJ2-1, with 13 bases matching TRBD2. The V and J ends lost 5 bases and 12 bases, in that order; junction bases with no gene match: 11. Germline V gives CDR1 SGDLS, CDR2 YYNGEE. This CDR3 contains 15 residues. Written as DNA, the CDR3 is TGTGCCAGCAGTCCTCGGACTAGCGGGAGTTTAGTGCAGTTCTTC. This codes for CASSPRTSGSLVQFF.

Written as DNA, the CDR3 is TGTGCCAGCAGCTTAAGGGCGGGAGACTACGAGCAGTACTTC. As protein: CASSLRAGDYEQYF. The V gene is TRBV7-2, the J gene TRBJ2-7, with 7 nucleotides matching TRBD2. There are 14 residues in the CDR3. V lost 2 bases, J lost 3 bases, and 4 bases stayed unmatched. Per germline, CDR1 SGHTA and CDR2 FQGNSA. Full variable domain (missing parts from reference TRBV7-2 and TRBJ2-7): GAGVSQSPSNKVTEKGKDVELRCDPISGHTALYWYRQSLGQGLEFLIYFQGNSAPDKSGLPSDRFSAERTGGSVSTLTIQRTQQEDSAVYLCASSLRAGDYEQYFGPGTRLTVT.

The genes are TRBV5-6 and TRBJ1-2; D unresolved. CDR3 length: 14 amino acids. V was pared by 4 bases and J by 4 bases, with 14 bases between. Germline-derived CDR1 and CDR2 are SGHDT and YYEEEE. Written as DNA, the CDR3 is TGTGCCAGCAGCCCACCGGGAAAAAGCTATGGCTACACCTTC. This gives the protein CASSPPGKSYGYTF.

The chain joins TRBV2 to TRBJ1-5; D unclear. V was trimmed by 10 bases and J by 7 bases, leaving 17 bases between them. The CDR3 is 13 amino acids. CDR1 is SNHLY and CDR2 is FYNNEI in the germline V gene. CDR3 nucleotides: TGTGCCATCAGACGAGGTACCGGCCAGCCCCAGCATTTT. Translating it yields CAIRRGTGQPQHF.

This sequence joins TRBV7-2 and TRBJ2-3; TRBD1 matches at 9 bases. Germline values: CDR1 SGHTA, CDR2 FQGNSA. With 5 bases clipped from V and 6 bases from J, the junction kept 6 bases outside the gene matches. This CDR3 has 14 residues. CDR3 in amino acids: CASSRDRVLDTQYF. In DNA, the CDR3 is TGTGCCAGCAGCCGGGACAGGGTCCTGGATACGCAGTATTTT.

This chain links TRBV7-9 with TRBJ2-5; D may be TRBD2 (6 bases). The V gene's germline CDR1 is SEHNR and CDR2 FQNEAQ (reference sequence). The CDR3 extends over 14 amino acids. Trimming took off 3 bases at V and 3 bases at J, with 11 bases between the two ends. Written as DNA, the CDR3 is TGTGCCAGCAGCTTTGGGGGACTTAAAGAGACCCAGTACTTC. This codes for CASSFGGLKETQYF.

This clone was seen a single time. J is TRBJ1-1 and V is TRBV5-1, with D maybe TRBD1 (6 bases). The V gene lost 0 bases and the J gene lost 3 bases, with 18 bases spanning the gap. The CDR3 extends over 17 amino acids. Germline-derived CDR1 and CDR2 are SGHRS and YFSETQ. CDR3 in DNA: TGCGCCAGCAGCTTGGGTGTCGGGGGGCGCGGCGACACTGAAGCTTTCTTT. It yields the protein CASSLGVGGRGDTEAFF.

This clone was observed a single time. The genes are TRBV5-6 and TRBJ2-6; no reliable D call. The CDR3 length is 14 residues. Trimming took off 1 base at V and 7 bases at J, with 9 bases between the two ends. CDR1 and CDR2 (germline): SGHDT, YYEEEE. The CDR3 region has the DNA TGTGCCAGCAGCTTGCTTTCGCCTGCCAACGTCCTGACTTTC. It codes for CASSLLSPANVLTF.

V and J are TRBV5-6 and TRBJ1-2; tentatively, D is TRBD1 (6 bases). There are 13 residues in the CDR3. The V gene lost 0 bases and the J gene lost 3 bases, with 6 bases spanning the gap. Germline V gene data show CDR1 as SGHDT and CDR2 as YYEEEE. CDR3 DNA: TGTGCCAGCAGCTTGGACAGGGACTATGGCTACACCTTC. It is translated as CASSLDRDYGYTF.

The V call is TRBV2, the J call TRBJ2-7; tentatively, D is TRBD1 (6 bases). V gave up 5 bases and J gave up 0 bases, with 23 bases separating them. This CDR3 region has 18 residues. From germline, CDR1 is SNHLY and CDR2 FYNNEI. CDR3 nucleotides: TGTGCCAGCAGTTTCCAGACAGGTCTCCCTAGGAGCTCCTACGAGCAGTACTTC. It codes for CASSFQTGLPRSSYEQYF.

The chain recombines TRBV18 with TRBJ1-2, with D possibly being TRBD1 (6 bases). The CDR3 is 13 residues long. Germline loops: CDR1 KGHSH, CDR2 LQKENI. The V and J ends lost 1 base and 6 bases respectively, with 9 bases between them. The CDR3 nucleotides are TGTGCCAGCTCACCACGGAGGGGGGATGGCTACACCTTC. It is translated as CASSPRRGDGYTF.

The V gene is TRBV30, the J gene TRBJ1-2; D gene ambiguous. The V and J ends lost 8 bases and 4 bases respectively, with 14 bases between them. The germline CDR1 and CDR2 sequences are GTSNPN and SVGIG (reference sequence). The CDR3 contains 12 residues. DNA for the CDR3: TGTGCCCTGCGAACGGGCCTCTATGGCTACACCTTC. Translated, it gives CALRTGLYGYTF.

The V call is TRBV6-1, the J call TRBJ1-5, with a possible D match to TRBD1 (5 bases). The CDR3 runs to 19 residues. Trimming took off 3 bases at V and 1 base at J, with 22 bases between the two ends. Germline assignment: CDR1 MNHNS and CDR2 SASEGT. This CDR3 is CASSEIPGTPEGSNQPQHF. The DNA for the CDR3 is TGTGCCAGCAGTGAGATACCCGGGACGCCCGAGGGGAGCAATCAGCCCCAGCATTTT.

V gene TRBV19 combines with J gene TRBJ1-6; D unresolved. The germline V and J ends were trimmed by 5 bases and 7 bases, with 15 bases remaining between them. This CDR3 is built from 15 residues. Germline assignment: CDR1 LNHDA and CDR2 SQIVND (reference sequence). CDR3 in DNA: TGTGCCAGTAGTCCCCCCATAGGCGGGAATTCACCCCTCCACTTT. Residues: CASSPPIGGNSPLHF.

The chain uses TRBV4-1 and TRBJ1-2, with TRBD1 as a possible D gene (5 bases). The CDR3 totals 16 residues. CDR1 is MGHRA and CDR2 is YSYEKL in the germline V gene. Trimming stripped 4 bases from V and 7 bases from J, with 22 bases between. The CDR3 protein is CASSRPLEGRVGGYTF. In DNA form, the CDR3 reads TGCGCCAGCAGCCGGCCATTGGAAGGCAGGGTCGGTGGCTACACCTTC.